Presented here are 26 T cell receptor beta chains from one specimen sequenced in a study of T-cell reconstitution after alpha-beta-depleted transplantation in children. The authors prepared the TCRbeta library with unique molecular identifiers. TCRdb reanalysed the PCR reads using MiXCR and keeps one entry per CDR3 protein. The table shows 200,000 to 300,000 distinct CDR3 sequences, with more than 20% occurring only once. The material sequenced was PBMCs, taken before TCRalphabeta/CD19-depleted stem cell transplant. Receptors originate from a girl aged 2-10 years with Fanconi anemia, due to receive a stem cell transplant.

This chain uses TRBV7-8 with TRBJ2-1; D is possibly TRBD1 or TRBD2 (5 bases each). There are 17 residues in the CDR3. Germline V CDR1 and CDR2: SGHVS, FQNEAQ. Trimming removed 3 bases at V and 7 bases at J, with 22 bases between. The CDR3 nucleotides read TGTGCCAGCAGCTTCGATTCTTTTCAGGACTGGGGGAATGAGCAGTTCTTC. Its translation is CASSFDSFQDWGNEQFF.

This clonotype occurred many times. This chain links TRBV6-1 with TRBJ1-2; TRBD1 might be the D (5 bases). From germline, CDR1 is MNHNS and CDR2 SASEGT. V lost 3 bases, J lost 8 bases, and 13 bases lay in between. This CDR3 is built from 13 residues. This CDR3 is CASSEVRVKGYTF. CDR3 DNA: TGTGCCAGCAGTGAGGTCAGGGTGAAAGGCTACACCTTC.

At least ten counts were recorded for this clonotype. The chain recombines TRBV20-1 with TRBJ1-4; 9 bases are shared with TRBD1. The CDR3 sequence is 13 residues long. Germline V gives CDR1 DFQATT, CDR2 SNEGSKA (reference sequence). After removal of 0 bases from V and 10 bases from J, the junction contained 3 bases not matched to a gene. The CDR3, as DNA: TGCAGTGCTAGAGAGCCGGGACAGGGAAAACTGTTTTTT. The encoded protein is CSAREPGQGKLFF.

The chain carries TRBV5-5 and TRBJ2-1; TRBD1 aligns across 7 bases. Trimming took 3 bases from V and 2 from J; bases not matched to a gene: 14. Germline V CDR1 and CDR2: SGHKS, YYEKEE (reference sequence). This CDR3 contains 18 residues. As DNA, the CDR3 is TGTGCCAGCAGCTCCTACCCACAGGGGACGTCGGCCTACAATGAGCAGTTCTTC. Translating it yields CASSSYPQGTSAYNEQFF.

This clonotype was seen a few times. This rearrangement joins TRBV25-1 to TRBJ2-7; possibly TRBD1 for D (5 bases). Per the germline V gene, CDR1 is MGHDK and CDR2 is SYGVNS. The CDR3 has 15 amino acids. V gave up 6 bases and J gave up 4 bases, with 19 bases separating them. In DNA, the CDR3 is TGTGCCAGCAGGGCCCTTGGGGCATGGGGTTACGAGCAGTACTTC. This encodes CASRALGAWGYEQYF.

The CDR3, as DNA: TGTGCCAGCAGCCCACCTGGGGAATACGAGCAGTACTTC. This codes for CASSPPGEYEQYF. The rearrangement links TRBV6-6 to TRBJ2-7; D is uncertain. This CDR3 region has 13 residues. Trimming pared 6 bases from V and 4 bases from J, leaving 13 bases between. Germline V gene data show CDR1 as MNHNY and CDR2 as SVGAGI (reference sequence).

J is TRBJ2-1 and V is TRBV6-5; no definite D call. Trimming stripped 5 bases from V and 8 bases from J, with 7 bases between. The germline V gene encodes CDR1 MNHEY and CDR2 SVGAGI. The CDR3 length is 11 residues. CDR3 loop: CASSNLDEQFF. The CDR3 coding sequence is TGTGCCAGCAGTAATTTAGATGAGCAGTTCTTC.

Ten or more counts support this clonotype. The genes are TRBV6-2 or TRBV6-3 and TRBJ2-7, with D possibly being TRBD1 (6 bases). The CDR3 extends over 12 amino acids. Germline V CDR1 and CDR2: MNHEY, SVGEGT. Trimming cost V 6 bases and J 3 bases, with 9 bases left between them. The CDR3 is CASSRTDYEQYF. The CDR3 DNA sequence: TGTGCCAGCAGCCGGACAGACTACGAGCAGTACTTC.

The chain joins TRBV4-1 to TRBJ2-7, with no clear D. Per germline, CDR1 MGHRA and CDR2 YSYEKL. CDR3 length: 13 amino acids. Trimming took 3 bases from V and 4 from J, leaving 10 bases between them. CDR3 sequence (DNA): TGCGCCAGCAGCCACTCAGACCATTACGAGCAGTACTTC. Its translation: CASSHSDHYEQYF.

Worth noting for this clonotype: A much larger clone lies one base from this, so it may be a read error. The rearrangement uses TRBV20-1 and TRBJ2-7, with TRBD2 as a possible D gene (5 bases). CDR3 length: 15 amino acids. Germline V gene lookup returns CDR1 DFQATT and CDR2 SNEGSKA (reference sequence). For the CDR3, the DNA is TGCAGTGCTAGAGATTGGGAGCAAAGCTCCGACGAGCAGTACTTC. As protein: CSARDWEQSSDEQYF.

A few counts support this clonotype. V and J are TRBV20-1 and TRBJ2-5, with 7 bases fitting TRBD2. CDR3 length: 14 amino acids. Germline CDR1 reads DFQATT; CDR2 reads SNEGSKA (reference sequence). Trimming took 5 bases from V and 3 from J; bases not matched to a gene: 9. As DNA, the CDR3 is TGCAGTGCTGCCGGGACTAAGTTTAAAGAGACCCAGTACTTC. Translation: CSAAGTKFKETQYF.

For the CDR3, the DNA is TGTGCCAGCAGCCTACCAGTGGGAAGCTCCTATAATTCACCCCTCCACTTT. It is translated as CASSLPVGSSYNSPLHF. The J gene is TRBJ1-6, the V gene TRBV28; no reliable D call. The germline V and J ends were trimmed by 6 bases and 0 bases, with 15 bases remaining between them. Looked up from germline, CDR1 is MDHEN and CDR2 is SYDVKM. The CDR3 loop spans 17 amino acids.

This clonotype has only a few counts. V and J are TRBV4-2 and TRBJ2-3; 9 nucleotides align to TRBD2. Unmatched junction bases numbered 7, after V lost 3 bases and J lost 3 bases. From germline, CDR1 is LGHNA and CDR2 YNFKEQ. CDR3 size: 16 residues. The CDR3: CASSQDSGRRTDTQYF. CDR3 in DNA: TGTGCCAGCAGCCAGGATAGCGGGAGAAGAACAGATACGCAGTATTTT.

This clonotype was detected many times. The rearrangement joins TRBV6-2 or TRBV6-3 to TRBJ2-7, with D perhaps TRBD1 or TRBD2 (5 bases each). Trimming removed 6 bases from V and 3 bases from J, with 12 bases in between. The CDR3 loop spans 13 amino acids. Germline-derived CDR1 and CDR2 are MNHEY and SVGEGT. The CDR3 loop is CASSRDANYEQYF. CDR3 sequence (DNA): TGTGCCAGCAGCCGGGACGCTAACTACGAGCAGTACTTC.

This clonotype was counted a few times. The rearrangement uses TRBV5-1 and TRBJ2-4; 7 bases align to TRBD2. Germline V gives CDR1 SGHRS, CDR2 YFSETQ. This CDR3 is 17 amino acids long. V was pared by 2 bases and J by 0 bases, with 8 bases of the junction left unmatched. CDR3 residues: CASSFELWEGAKNIQYF. The CDR3 region has the DNA TGCGCCAGCAGCTTCGAGCTTTGGGAGGGAGCCAAAAACATTCAGTACTTC.

There are many counts of this clonotype. The genes are TRBV6-5 and TRBJ2-7; TRBD1 agrees at 8 bases. CDR1 is MNHEY, CDR2 SVGAGI, per germline. The CDR3 spans 14 residues. V trimming: 0 bases; J trimming: 3 bases; junction bases outside the gene matches: 1. The CDR3 sequence: CASSYSGTGYEQYF. The CDR3 bases are TGTGCCAGCAGTTACTCGGGGACAGGCTACGAGCAGTACTTC.

The CDR3 is CASSLWEGRFTDTQYF. The CDR3 DNA reads TGTGCCAGCAGTTTATGGGAAGGGCGATTCACAGATACGCAGTATTTT. This sequence joins TRBV28 and TRBJ2-3; no firm D call. Deletions cut 0 bases from V and 2 bases from J, with 12 bases between. This CDR3 comprises 16 residues. In germline, CDR1 is MDHEN, CDR2 SYDVKM.

There are many counts of this clonotype. The chain employs TRBV20-1 and TRBJ2-5; D is undetermined. V lost 7 bases to trimming and J lost 5 bases, with 11 bases between them. The CDR3 is 11 residues long. Looked up from germline, CDR1 is DFQATT and CDR2 is SNEGSKA (reference sequence). The CDR3 reads CSVRLGETQYF. The CDR3 nucleotides read TGCAGTGTGCGATTAGGGGAGACCCAGTACTTC.

Ten or more counts support this clonotype. The rearrangement uses TRBV30 and TRBJ2-6; D uncertain. CDR3 length: 14 amino acids. In germline, CDR1 is GTSNPN, CDR2 SVGIG (reference sequence). V dropped 1 base and J dropped 2 bases, with 6 bases sitting between them. The CDR3 DNA reads as TGTGCCTGGAGTGGCCGACCTGGGGCCAACGTCCTGACTTTC. As protein: CAWSGRPGANVLTF.

Points on this clonotype: Just one base apart from a much larger clone, this may be a read error. In this CDR3 the conserved last residue, phenylalanine or tryptophan, is missing, so a read error is likely. The chain has TRBV30 and TRBJ2-1; D is perhaps TRBD1 or TRBD2 (5 bases each). The CDR3 is made up of 15 amino acids. V lost 1 base and J lost 4, with 14 bases in between. In germline, CDR1 is GTSNPN, CDR2 SVGIG (reference sequence). CDR3 region: CAWSETTRTYNEQFY. For the CDR3, the DNA is TGTGCCTGGAGTGAGACTACGCGGACATACAATGAGCAGTTCTAC.

This clonotype was detected a few times. The rearrangement links TRBV20-1 to TRBJ1-5; 10 bases are shared with TRBD1. CDR3 length: 16 residues. Germline trimming cut 0 bases from V and 3 bases from J; bases unmatched to any gene: 5. Germline loops: CDR1 DFQATT, CDR2 SNEGSKA (reference sequence). The CDR3 protein is CSARDPGQGPNQPQHF. Written as DNA, the CDR3 is TGCAGTGCTAGAGATCCGGGACAGGGGCCCAATCAGCCCCAGCATTTT.

This clonotype was seen many times. The chain links TRBV15 to TRBJ2-1; TRBD2 agrees at 9 bases. Germline CDR1 and CDR2: LNHNV and YYDKDF (reference sequence). Losses at the gene ends were 6 bases for V and 1 base for J; bases not matched to a gene: 1. The CDR3 sequence is 14 residues long. CDR3: CATRTSGSYNEQFF. CDR3 DNA sequence: TGTGCCACCAGGACTAGCGGTTCCTACAATGAGCAGTTCTTC.

The chain couples TRBV29-1 to TRBJ2-7; 9 bases are shared with TRBD2. CDR1 SQVTM and CDR2 ANQGSEA come from the germline V gene. V shed 5 bases, J shed 7 bases, and the junction held 9 bases outside the gene matches. This CDR3 spans 13 amino acids. The CDR3 coding sequence is TGCAGCGTTCTGGGTAGCGGGAGTAGGGAGCAGTACTTC. Translation: CSVLGSGSREQYF.

The V gene is TRBV20-1, the J gene TRBJ2-7, with TRBD2 identical over 11 bases. Germline V gene data show CDR1 as DFQATT and CDR2 as SNEGSKA (reference sequence). CDR3 length: 14 amino acids. V lost 3 bases to trimming and J lost 2 bases; unmatched junction nucleotides: 3. CDR3: CSASLAGGTYEQYF. The CDR3 DNA sequence: TGCAGTGCTAGCCTAGCGGGGGGAACCTACGAGCAGTACTTC.

The chain uses TRBV10-3 and TRBJ2-4; the match to TRBD1 covers 10 bases. The CDR3 length is 13 residues. Per the germline V gene, CDR1 is ENHRY and CDR2 is SYGVKD. The V gene end was trimmed by 5 bases and the J gene end by 8 bases; junction bases not matched to a gene: 3. The CDR3 reads CAISSDRGDIQYF. CDR3 DNA sequence: TGTGCCATCAGTTCGGACAGGGGGGACATTCAGTACTTC.

This clonotype came up a few times. The gene calls are TRBV20-1 and TRBJ2-7, with a weak D call TRBD2 (6 bases). The CDR3 has 13 residues. The V gene's germline CDR1 is DFQATT and CDR2 SNEGSKA (reference sequence). V lost 3 bases and J lost 4, with 13 bases in between. CDR3 sequence: CSASPRGTYEQYF. CDR3 DNA sequence: TGCAGTGCTAGTCCGCGGGGCACGTACGAGCAGTACTTC.